This T cell receptor (beta chain) was captured by sequencing in a study of blood T cell repertoires in COVID-19 (TCRdb year 2020). Regarding the research as a whole: The collaborator samples originated in the United States, Italy and Spain and spanned the acute and convalescent phases of COVID-19. The prospective study material was composed of cDNA or gDNA derived from T cells, B-cell-depleted T cells, or PBMCs. The repertoires were released in a freely available public database meant as a resource for research on the immune response to SARS-CoV-2. The sample metadata nearly always contained a de-identified subject ID, COVID-19 status, age in years and sex. The samples were drawn from the first 160 participants of the ongoing ImmuneRACE study and from 950 to 1,500 subjects provided by 6 global collaborators. Subjects who had been exposed to COVID-19, were actively infected with it, or had recovered from it provided the deeply sampled blood TCRbeta repertoires that made up the dataset. Where available, HLA class I and class II types were obtained from metadata supplied by the sample provider rather than from assay-based typing.

One collaborating source in Seattle enrolled patients while the patients were actively infected and followed the patients over time throughout the course of disease. Each collaborating institution followed its own protocols to collect whole blood in K2EDTA tubes. Collaborator samples were shipped for TCRbeta analysis as frozen whole blood, isolated PBMCs, or DNA extracted from either sample type. What the authors observed across the whole study: The quantity of clinical and demographic metadata differed by source and by participant and was supplied without curation.

The immunoSEQ Assay, a bias-controlled multiplex PCR, was used to amplify TCRbeta CDR3 regions from genomic DNA. On the study's bioinformatics: The number of nucleated cells in each sample was estimated from the amplification of reference gene primers within the assay. To quantify the absolute abundance of each unique TCRbeta CDR3 rearrangement, sequence reads were collapsed and filtered. For each sample, productive Simpson clonality was calculated by taking the square root of Simpson's diversity index across productive rearrangements. In TCRdb, the immuneACCESS table is reduced to in-frame sequences with V and J assigned. These tables do not hold every clone; where another copy was compared, an unresolved V gene accounts for under half, and the others remain unexplained. For V, J and clone size, that table is used; D and trimming come from the DNA. For this sample the table gives 120,000 to 150,000 clones, of which approximately 90% were detected only once. The ten top clones hold more than 2.5% of the sample.

Reading from cysteine to phenylalanine, the CDR3 counts 14 amino acids. Only the CDR3 part of the read is kept: 42 bases, read in frame from the first base. V is reduced by 4 bases and J by 11 bases, leaving a spacing of 19 bases between them. The germline V gene specifies SGDLS as CDR1 and YYNGEE as CDR2. On this clone itself: Its antigen is still unknown. Base qualities are not recorded, but no much larger clone differs from it by a single base.

Sequenced sample: peripheral blood. The sequence was collected from a human donor with COVID-19, enrolled during active disease. The donor label of this sample is uncertain. The sequence is built from TRBV9 and TRBJ1-5, and perhaps TRBD1 as D gene, on 5 matching bases. The CDR3 protein: CASSKQWEGTAQHF. The DNA sequence follows: TGTGCCAGCAGCAAACAGTGGGAGGGGACGGCCCAGCATTTT.